The clone carrying this T cell receptor (beta chain) was counted at least ten times. Other DNA sequences in this sample translate to the same CDR3. This CDR3 spans 12 amino acids. The V and J ends lost 3 bases and 6 bases respectively, with 5 bases between them. The germline CDR1 and CDR2 sequences are LGHNA and YSLEER. The data belong to a study of beta chain features in type 1 diabetes. Reverse transcribing all isolated RNA meant expressed TCRB transcripts were sequenced. Generated by immunoSEQ multiplex PCR, the TCRdb table keeps only in-frame clones and is missing some. The table lists almost 350,000 clones, 6.5% to 10% of them singletons.

This clonotype originated in a woman younger than 35 in good health. Sequencing was done on a sample of central memory CD4+ T cells from blood. The chain is built from TRBV4-3 and TRBJ2-2; D not resolved. CDR3 protein: CASSQVAGELFF. The CDR3, as DNA: TGCGCCAGCAGCCAGGTAGCCGGGGAGCTGTTTTTT.